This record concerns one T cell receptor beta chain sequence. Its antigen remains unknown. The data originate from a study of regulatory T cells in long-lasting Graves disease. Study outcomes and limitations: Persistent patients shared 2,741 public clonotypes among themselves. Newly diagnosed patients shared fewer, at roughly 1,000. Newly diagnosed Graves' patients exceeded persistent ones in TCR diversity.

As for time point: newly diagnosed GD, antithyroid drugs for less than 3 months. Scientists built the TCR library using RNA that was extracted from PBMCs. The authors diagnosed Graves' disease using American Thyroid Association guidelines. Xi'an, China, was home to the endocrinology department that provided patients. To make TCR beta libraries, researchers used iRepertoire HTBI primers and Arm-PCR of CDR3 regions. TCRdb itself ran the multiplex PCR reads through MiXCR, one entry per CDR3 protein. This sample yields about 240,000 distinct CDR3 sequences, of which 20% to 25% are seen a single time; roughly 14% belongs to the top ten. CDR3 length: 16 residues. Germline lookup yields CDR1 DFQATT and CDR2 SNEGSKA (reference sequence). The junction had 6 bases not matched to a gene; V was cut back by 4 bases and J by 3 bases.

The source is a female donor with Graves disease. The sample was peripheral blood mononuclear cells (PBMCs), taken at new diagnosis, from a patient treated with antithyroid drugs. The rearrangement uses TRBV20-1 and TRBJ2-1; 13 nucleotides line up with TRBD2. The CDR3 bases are TGCAGTGCTAACCCAGGACTAGCGGGAGTCTACAATGAGCAGTTCTTC. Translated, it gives CSANPGLAGVYNEQFF.